These 19 T cell receptor beta chains share one sample of origin, sequenced in a study of a mutant IDH1 vaccine in newly diagnosed glioma. Sequencing used immunoSEQ multiplex PCR; TCRdb keeps in-frame clones, though not all of them. Of roughly 38,000 clones listed, approximately 76% are singletons. Their specific antigens are unknown. As for time point: week 23, last vaccination. Alongside topical imiquimod, each dose of vaccine comprised 300 ug of mutant IDH1 20-mer peptide. The sequences come from PBMCs, collected from a glioma patient whose treatment included an IDH1 peptide vaccine. The source is a man aged 45-65 years with glioma.

The rearrangement links TRBV15 to TRBJ1-1, with a weak D call TRBD1 (6 bases). Trimming removed 8 bases at V and 5 bases at J, with 15 bases between. CDR3 length equals 13 residues. CDR1 LNHNV and CDR2 YYDKDF come from the germline V gene (reference sequence). The CDR3 bases are TGTGCCACCCGGGACAAAATTTGGACTGAAGCTTTCTTT. Encoded protein: CATRDKIWTEAFF.

The rearrangement links TRBV5-4 to TRBJ2-7; 9 nucleotides match TRBD1. V was clipped by 4 bases and J by 0 bases; unmatched bases: 5. The CDR3 is made up of 15 amino acids. Germline V gene sequence: CDR1 SGHNT, CDR2 YYREEE (reference sequence). The CDR3 is CASSPLQGASYEQYF. The CDR3 coding sequence is TGTGCCAGCAGCCCTTTACAGGGGGCCTCCTACGAGCAGTACTTC. The variable domain in full, completed from reference TRBV5-4 and TRBJ2-7, reads ETGVTQSPTHLIKTRGQQVTLRCSSQSGHNTVSWYQQALGQGPQFIFQYYREEENGRGNFPPRFSGLQFPNYSSELNVNALELDDSALYLCASSPLQGASYEQYFGPGTRLTVT.

The chain couples TRBV30 to TRBJ1-5; 11 bases map to TRBD1. The CDR3 is 16 residues long. Trimming removed 2 bases from V and 7 bases from J; junction bases left unmatched: 10. The germline CDR1 and CDR2 sequences are GTSNPN and SVGIG (reference sequence). The chain's CDR3 is CAWSLRTDRGQQPQHF. Here the CDR3 DNA reads TGTGCCTGGAGTCTCCGTACGGACAGGGGGCAACAGCCCCAGCATTTT.

The CDR3 sequence is CASSVTNQPQHF. CDR3 coding DNA: TGTGCCAGCAGCGTGACAAATCAGCCCCAGCATTTT. V is TRBV7-8 and J is TRBJ1-5; D gene uncertain. Germline V gene sequence: CDR1 SGHVS, CDR2 FQNEAQ. The CDR3 totals 12 residues. Trimming pared 5 bases from V and 4 bases from J, leaving 6 bases between.

The rearrangement uses TRBV2 and TRBJ2-5; TRBD2 is a possible D gene (6 bases). The CDR3 runs 14 residues. Looked up from germline, CDR1 is SNHLY and CDR2 is FYNNEI. Trimming removed 6 bases from V and 2 bases from J, with 13 bases in between. The CDR3, as DNA: TGTGCCAGCAGCCAGACTAGAGGGCAAGAGACCCAGTACTTC. It yields the protein CASSQTRGQETQYF.

This clone appeared a few times. V is TRBV27 and J is TRBJ1-3; possible D gene TRBD1, 6 bases. Trimming cost V 4 bases and J 2 bases, with 15 bases left between them. The CDR3 contains 16 residues. Per germline, CDR1 MNHEY and CDR2 SMNVEV (reference sequence). CDR3 sequence (DNA): TGTGCCAGCAGTTCCTTCAGGGGCGCGACTGGAAACACCATATATTTT. This gives the protein CASSSFRGATGNTIYF.

The V and J genes are TRBV29-1 and TRBJ2-1; 7 bases map to TRBD1. This CDR3 has 14 amino acids. Germline V gives CDR1 SQVTM, CDR2 ANQGSEA. After removal of 5 bases from V and 1 base from J, the junction contained 5 bases not matched to a gene. CDR3 sequence reads: CSVTDRESYNEQFF. Here the CDR3 DNA reads TGCAGCGTTACCGACAGGGAATCCTACAATGAGCAGTTCTTC.

This clone appeared once. This chain uses TRBV25-1 with TRBJ1-4, with D unresolved. CDR1 MGHDK and CDR2 SYGVNS come from the germline V gene. This CDR3 is 15 amino acids long. V lost 6 bases, J lost 0 bases, and 11 bases lay in between. The CDR3 nucleotides are TGTGCCAGCAGCCCTGCCCTAGCAACTAATGAAAAACTGTTTTTT. This gives the protein CASSPALATNEKLFF.

The chain has TRBV29-1 and TRBJ2-1; 7 bases match TRBD1. Germline CDR1 is SQVTM and CDR2 is ANQGSEA. This CDR3 comprises 14 residues. J lost 5 bases, V lost 6 bases, and 10 bases had no gene match. The CDR3 loop is CSVRGPLSHNEQFF. CDR3 bases: TGCAGCGTGAGGGGGCCCCTTAGCCACAATGAGCAGTTCTTC.

The genes are TRBV7-2 and TRBJ2-7; TRBD1 aligns across 7 bases. This CDR3 is 14 amino acids long. Germline values: CDR1 SGHTA, CDR2 FQGNSA. With 4 bases clipped from V and 2 bases from J, the junction kept 5 bases outside the gene matches. The CDR3 is CASSSRQGPYEQYF. The CDR3 nucleotides are TGTGCCAGCAGCTCCCGACAGGGTCCCTACGAGCAGTACTTC.

The CDR3 protein is CASGGSGGRETQYF. The CDR3, as DNA: TGCGCCAGCGGAGGTAGCGGGGGCCGGGAGACCCAGTACTTC. The chain is built from TRBV10-2 and TRBJ2-5, with 9 bases fitting TRBD2. The CDR3 has 14 residues. The J segment lost 5 bases and the V segment lost 8 bases, leaving 9 bases of the junction unmatched. In germline, CDR1 is WSHSY, CDR2 SAAADI.

The chain couples TRBV15 to TRBJ1-1; no clear D gene. This CDR3 comprises 11 residues. V was cut by 3 bases and J by 7 bases, with 6 bases left in between. Germline CDR1 LNHNV, CDR2 YYDKDF (reference sequence). This chain's CDR3 is CATSSWGEAFF. The CDR3 nucleotides are TGTGCCACCAGCAGTTGGGGTGAAGCTTTCTTT.

The gene calls are TRBV9 and TRBJ1-1; 8 positions match TRBD1. Trimming removed 5 bases from V and 2 bases from J; junction bases left unmatched: 14. Germline V gene sequence: CDR1 SGDLS, CDR2 YYNGEE. The CDR3 runs 17 residues. The CDR3 DNA reads TGTGCCAGCAGTGCGGTGGGGCAGGGGGCGGCTAACACTGAAGCTTTCTTT. Translating it yields CASSAVGQGAANTEAFF. Full variable domain (missing parts from reference TRBV9 and TRBJ1-1): DSGVTQTPKHLITATGQRVTLRCSPRSGDLSVYWYQQSLDQGLQFLIQYYNGEERAKGNILERFSAQQFPDLHSELNLSSLELGDSALYFCASSAVGQGAANTEAFFGQGTRLTVV.

The V call is TRBV2, the J call TRBJ2-7, with D hard to call. V was cut by 7 bases and J by 5 bases, with 6 bases left in between. The CDR3 contains 10 residues. The V gene's germline CDR1 is SNHLY and CDR2 FYNNEI. The CDR3 DNA reads TGTGCCAGCATCTTGCACGAGCAGTACTTC. This codes for CASILHEQYF.

This clone was seen more than once but under ten times. CDR3 amino acids: CAISESRGGNYGYTF. In nucleotides, the CDR3 is TGTGCCATCAGTGAGTCGAGGGGCGGTAACTATGGCTACACCTTC. The rearrangement uses TRBV10-3 and TRBJ1-2, with a weak D call TRBD1 (5 bases). CDR1 and CDR2 (germline): ENHRY, SYGVKD. With 0 bases removed from V and 1 base from J, the gap between germline ends came to 9 bases. This CDR3 contains 15 residues.

V gene TRBV6-5 combines with J gene TRBJ2-7; D is unclear. Germline assignment: CDR1 MNHEY and CDR2 SVGAGI. CDR3 length: 12 residues. Trimming pared 6 bases from V and 3 bases from J, leaving 9 bases between. CDR3 protein: CASSPDHYEQYF. In nucleotides, the CDR3 is TGTGCCAGCAGCCCAGACCACTACGAGCAGTACTTC.

In its sample, this clone was seen a few times. The gene calls are TRBV4-2 and TRBJ1-2; possibly TRBD1 for D (5 bases). Germline V CDR1 and CDR2: LGHNA, YNFKEQ. Between the trimmed V and J ends, which lost 1 base and 2 bases, there was a span of 17 bases. This CDR3 has 17 residues. This chain's CDR3 is CASSQVGLIGHNYGYTF. CDR3 nucleotides: TGTGCCAGCAGCCAAGTCGGTTTGATAGGACACAACTATGGCTACACCTTC.

This clone was seen a single time. The chain is built from TRBV29-1 and TRBJ2-7, with D tentatively TRBD2 (6 bases). This CDR3 has 12 amino acids. V gave up 7 bases and J gave up 2 bases, with 12 bases separating them. Germline CDR1 reads SQVTM; CDR2 reads ANQGSEA. CDR3 sequence reads: CSAKEGPYEQYF. The CDR3 DNA sequence: TGCAGCGCTAAGGAGGGCCCCTACGAGCAGTACTTC.

The chain joins TRBV5-6 to TRBJ2-7; maybe TRBD1 (5 bases). From germline, CDR1 is SGHDT and CDR2 YYEEEE. The CDR3 has 13 amino acids. The ends were cut back, 4 bases at V and 2 bases at J, with 10 bases in the middle. CDR3 sequence: CASSQTDTYEQYF. CDR3 nucleotides: TGTGCCAGCAGCCAGACAGACACCTACGAGCAGTACTTC.